What follows describes a single T cell receptor (beta chain). What it binds is unknown. Time point indicated: baseline pretreatment blood. The treatment was: 15 Gy SBRT to primary tumor, nephrectomy 4 weeks later. After SBRT, blood was collected at 2 and 4 weeks, plus baseline. The tumor was a clear cell renal cell carcinoma. The data are from a study of radiation and T cells in renal cell carcinoma. The wider study: Nephrectomy followed 15 Gy stereotactic body radiation by 4 weeks. Study outcomes and limitations: In blood, top tumor clones expanded by 2 weeks, shrinking by 4.

J lost 0 bases, V lost 0 bases, and 2 bases had no gene match. Germline loops: CDR1 SGHRS, CDR2 YFSETQ. The CDR3 has 15 residues. Sequenced by immunoSEQ multiplex PCR; TCRdb stores in-frame clones only, minus some. This sample has 100,000 to 150,000 clones, with about four fifths found just once. Sequenced material: blood, taken from a patient whose treatment included radiotherapy and nephrectomy. The chain combines TRBV5-1 with TRBJ1-2, with 7 positions matching TRBD1. The clonotype comes from a woman aged 55-69 years with renal cell carcinoma. DNA for the CDR3: TGCGCCAGCAGCTTGGGAGGGACAGCTAACTATGGCTACACCTTC. This codes for CASSLGGTANYGYTF.